This T cell receptor (beta chain) was recovered during a study of blood T cell repertoires in COVID-19. Study as a whole: Acute and convalescent COVID-19 samples came from the United States, Italy and Spain. PBMCs, B-cell-depleted T cells, or T cells provided the cDNA or gDNA that made up the material.

The CDR3 length is 14 residues. Trimming at V came to 5 bases and at J to 5 bases, leaving 7 bases not matched to a gene. CDR1 and CDR2 from the germline V gene are SGHVS and FQNEAQ. Assay used: immunoSEQ multiplex PCR; TCRdb lists only in-frame clones, some missing. The sample records around 130,000 clones, about 86% being singletons. The receptor comes from a woman between 50 and 59 years old who had recovered from COVID-19. The gene calls are TRBV7-8 and TRBJ2-7, with TRBD1 identical over 9 bases. Specimen: peripheral blood. The CDR3 DNA reads as TGTGCCAGCAGCCTTGGGACAGGGATTAACGAGCAGTACTTC. Its translation is CASSLGTGINEQYF.